This T cell receptor beta chain derives from a study of regulatory T cells in long-lasting Graves disease. Study overall: The definition of persistent Graves' disease was over 5 years of antithyroid drugs with positive TSH receptor antibodies.

The CDR3 consists of 14 residues. V was clipped by 1 base and J by 5 bases, with 8 bases between them. Germline V lookup: CDR1 SGHDN, CDR2 FVKESK. CDR3 regions were amplified by Arm-PCR using iRepertoire HTBI primers to build TCR beta libraries. Per the original data handling: Across samples, 60 or so TRBV and some 13 TRBJ segments were found. A single record per CDR3 protein comes from TCRdb applying MiXCR to the multiplex PCR reads. TCRdb's processing, not the authors' own work, is the source of the V and J calls. This sample has roughly 450,000 distinct CDR3 sequences; roughly a quarter occur once, and the top ten carry roughly 28%. Time point defined: persistent/refractory GD, antithyroid drugs over 5 years with positive TRAb. Preparation of the TCR library used RNA extracted from PBMCs.

The chain joins TRBV14 to TRBJ2-2; no clear D. The sample here was peripheral blood mononuclear cells (PBMCs), taken when the disease was refractory, from a patient treated with antithyroid drugs. The TCR sequence derives from a female donor with Graves disease. CDR3 sequence reads: CASSQVIGTGELFF. The CDR3 DNA sequence: TGTGCCAGCAGCCAAGTTATAGGGACCGGGGAGCTGTTTTTT.